This T cell receptor beta chain was found in a study of identical twins. CDR1 and CDR2 from the germline V gene are SGHAT and FQNNGV. CDR3 size: 18 residues. J gave up 2 bases and V 2 bases, and 8 bases lay outside the gene matches. This clonotype was counted a few times. TCRdb fed the 5' RACE reads into MiXCR, producing one record per CDR3 protein. The sample gives around 480,000 distinct CDR3 sequences, about 14% of which show up once; approximately 0.52% is in the top ten. The data also belong to a second study, concerning yellow fever vaccine responses in identical twins.

J is TRBJ2-3 and V is TRBV11-2, with TRBD2 matching over 12 bases. The TCR sequence derives from a woman under 30 in good health. The sequenced sample consisted of CD4+ T cells sorted from blood. The CDR3 DNA sequence: TGTGCCAGCAGCTTAAAATCACTAGCGGGGGGAACCACAGATACGCAGTATTTT. This sequence encodes CASSLKSLAGGTTDTQYF.